The clone carrying this TCR beta chain was detected a few times. As yet, its antigen is unknown. Between the trimmed V and J ends, which lost 6 bases and 1 base, there was a span of 12 bases. Germline loops: CDR1 SNHLY, CDR2 FYNNEI. The length of the CDR3 is 14 residues. The sample comes from a study of early T cells in non-severe SARS-CoV-2 infection. Study-level background: Investigators sequenced bulk RNA drawn from unsorted whole blood, and chains remained unpaired.

Regarding the study as a whole: Matching with VDJdb favored anti-spike CD8 responses (missing private and CD4 specificities).

Attachment of unique molecular identifiers to individual cDNA molecules was performed. TCRdb reanalysed the 5' RACE reads using MiXCR and keeps one entry per CDR3 protein. This sample yields about 62,000 distinct CDR3 sequences, of which roughly a tenth are seen a single time; less than 1.5% belongs to the top ten. The receptor was isolated from an adult who was a healthcare worker with PCR-confirmed SARS-CoV-2 infection or an uninfected control (not recorded which). The V gene is TRBV2, the J gene TRBJ1-2; D remains unclear. The sequencing input was whole blood. CDR3 nucleotide sequence: TGTGCCAGCAGCGTCGGACGGAGTAACTATGGCTACACCTTC. It encodes CASSVGRSNYGYTF.